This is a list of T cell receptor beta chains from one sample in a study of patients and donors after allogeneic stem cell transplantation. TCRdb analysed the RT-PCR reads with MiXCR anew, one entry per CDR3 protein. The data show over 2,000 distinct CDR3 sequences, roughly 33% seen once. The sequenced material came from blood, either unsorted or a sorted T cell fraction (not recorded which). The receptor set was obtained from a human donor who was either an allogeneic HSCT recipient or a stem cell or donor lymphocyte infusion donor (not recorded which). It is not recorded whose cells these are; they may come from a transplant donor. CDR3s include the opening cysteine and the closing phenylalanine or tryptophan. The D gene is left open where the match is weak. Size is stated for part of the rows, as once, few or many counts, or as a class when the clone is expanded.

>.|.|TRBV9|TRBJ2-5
CASSVEIAGWETQYF
TGTGCCAGCAGCGTAGAGATCGCGGGTTGGGAGACCCAGTACTTC
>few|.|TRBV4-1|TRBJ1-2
CASSQDLSAGIDYGYTF
TGCGCCAGCAGCCAAGACCTATCCGCCGGGATCGACTATGGCTACACCTTC
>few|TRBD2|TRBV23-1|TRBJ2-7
CASSQSRTSEIYEQYF
TGCGCCAGCAGTCAATCGAGGACTAGCGAGATCTACGAGCAGTACTTC
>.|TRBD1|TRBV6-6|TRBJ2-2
CASSQTPGQGALTGELFF
TGTGCCAGCAGTCAAACTCCGGGACAGGGCGCCTTGACCGGGGAGCTGTTTTTT
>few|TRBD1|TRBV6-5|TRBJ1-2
CASSYSKTRGLNYGYTF
TGTGCCAGCAGTTACTCGAAAACCAGGGGGCTAAACTATGGCTACACCTTC
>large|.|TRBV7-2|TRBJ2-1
CASSLPYNEQFF
TGTGCCAGCAGCTTGCCTTACAATGAGCAGTTCTTC
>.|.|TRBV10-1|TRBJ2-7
CASPWGSAASEQYF
TGCGCCAGTCCCTGGGGAAGCGCCGCCTCAGAGCAGTACTTC
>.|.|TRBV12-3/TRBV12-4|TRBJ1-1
CASNSGYTEAFF
TGTGCCAGCAATTCGGGGTATACTGAAGCTTTCTTT
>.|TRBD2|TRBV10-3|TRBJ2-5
CAISEPGTSGQETQYF
TGTGCCATCAGTGAACCCGGGACTAGCGGACAAGAGACCCAGTACTTC
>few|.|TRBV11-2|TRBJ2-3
CASSFLSGTDTQYF
TGTGCCAGCAGCTTCCTCTCAGGAACAGATACGCAGTATTTT
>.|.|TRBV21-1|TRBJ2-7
CASSKVEEVDEQYF
TGTGCCAGCAGCAAAGTTGAGGAAGTGGACGAGCAGTACTTC
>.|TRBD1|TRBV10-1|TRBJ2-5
CASSESAQGEETQYF
TGCGCCAGCAGTGAGTCTGCACAGGGGGAAGAGACCCAGTACTTC
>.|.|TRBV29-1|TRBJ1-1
CSVDQGYGTEAFF
TGCAGCGTTGATCAGGGATACGGCACTGAAGCTTTCTTT
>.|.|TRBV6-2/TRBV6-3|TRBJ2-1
CASSSLLGDPYNEQFF
TGTGCCAGCAGTTCACTCTTAGGGGATCCCTACAATGAGCAGTTCTTC
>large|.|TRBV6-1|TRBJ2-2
CASSEEATGELFF
TGTGCCAGCAGTGAAGAGGCTACCGGGGAGCTGTTTTTT
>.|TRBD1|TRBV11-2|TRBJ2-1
CASSFAGQGNDEQFF
TGTGCCAGCAGCTTCGCGGGACAGGGGAACGATGAGCAGTTCTTC
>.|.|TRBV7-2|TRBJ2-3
CASSLAATDTQYF
TGTGCCAGCAGCTTAGCGGCTACAGATACGCAGTATTTT
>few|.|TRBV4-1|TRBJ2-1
CASSQGPVQYNEQFF
TGCGCCAGCAGCCAAGGCCCCGTCCAGTACAATGAGCAGTTCTTC
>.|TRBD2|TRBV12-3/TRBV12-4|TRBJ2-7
CASSLGTSGSGAYEQYF
TGTGCCAGCAGTTTAGGGACTAGCGGGAGTGGCGCCTACGAGCAGTACTTC
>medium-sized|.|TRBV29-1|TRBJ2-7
CSVRDGYEQYF
TGCAGCGTCCGTGACGGTTACGAGCAGTACTTC
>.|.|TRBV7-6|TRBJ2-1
CASSLASFREQFF
TGTGCCAGCAGCTTAGCCTCCTTTAGGGAGCAGTTCTTC
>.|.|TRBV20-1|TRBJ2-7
CSARGSVSAYEQYF
TGCAGTGCTAGGGGGTCGGTAAGCGCCTACGAGCAGTACTTC
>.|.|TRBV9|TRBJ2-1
CASSVDEVRQFF
TGTGCCAGCAGCGTAGACGAGGTACGGCAGTTCTTC
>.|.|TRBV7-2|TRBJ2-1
CASSLGTEYNEQFF
TGTGCCAGCAGCTTAGGGACAGAATACAATGAGCAGTTCTTC
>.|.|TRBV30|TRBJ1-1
CAWSVSQNTEAFF
TGTGCCTGGAGTGTCTCCCAAAACACTGAAGCTTTCTTT
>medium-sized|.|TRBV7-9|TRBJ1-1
CASSPGYDEAFF
TGTGCCAGCAGCCCAGGGTACGATGAAGCTTTCTTT